Sequencing of this T cell receptor (beta chain) was carried out in a study of blood T cell repertoires in COVID-19 (dated by TCRdb to about 2020). At the level of the whole study: Samples from collaborators originated in the United States, Italy and Spain and spanned both the acute and convalescent phases of COVID-19. The material from the prospective study consisted of cDNA or gDNA derived from T cells, B-cell-depleted T cells, or PBMCs. The dataset comprised deeply sampled blood TCRbeta repertoires from subjects exposed to, actively infected with, or recovered from COVID-19. The repertoires were made available in a free public database intended to serve as a resource for research on the immune response to SARS-CoV-2. The samples were drawn from the first 160 participants of the ongoing ImmuneRACE study and from some 1,300 subjects provided by 6 global collaborators. A de-identified subject ID, COVID-19 status, age in years and sex were almost always included in the sample metadata. Where available, HLA class I and class II types were taken from metadata supplied by the sample provider and were not determined by assay-based typing. Results and caveats for the whole study, not just this receptor: The amount of clinical and demographic metadata varied by source and participant and was provided uncurated.

The collaborating institutions used their own protocols to collect whole blood in K2EDTA tubes. For TCRbeta analysis, collaborators shipped samples as frozen whole blood, isolated PBMCs, or DNA extracted from either of those sample types. To note about this clone: Its recognized antigen is unknown. One base away there is no much larger clone; base qualities are not given.

CDR3 length: 16 amino acids, cysteine to phenylalanine. The only DNA kept is the CDR3, 48 bases in frame from the first base. The germline V gene gives CDR1 as WSHSY and CDR2 as SAAADI. Ends trimmed: V by 2 bases, J by 5 bases; bases unmatched to a gene: 10. The immunoSEQ Assay, a bias-controlled multiplex PCR, was used to amplify TCRbeta CDR3 regions from genomic DNA. The published analysis was carried out like this. The number of nucleated cells in each sample was estimated by amplification of reference gene primers within the assay. To quantify the absolute abundance of each unique TCRbeta CDR3 rearrangement, sequence reads were collapsed and filtered. For each sample, productive Simpson clonality was calculated by taking the square root of Simpson's diversity index across productive rearrangements. TCRdb re-hosts the immuneACCESS table, in-frame sequences only. Its copies lack some clones; in the studies checked, an unresolved V gene accounts for under half of them, and the cause for the rest is not known. V and J calls and clone size come straight from that table; D and trimming were deduced from the DNA. For this sample there are some 100,000 clones; more than 75% appear just once. The biggest ten clones account for 10% of the sample.

The clonotype originates from a man aged 45-60 years with acute or convalescent COVID-19. Material: peripheral blood. The rearranged chain carries TRBV10-2 and TRBJ1-2; TRBD1 agrees with 8 junctional bases. CDR3 region: CASSESGQGARYGYTF. In nucleotide form, the sequence is TGCGCCAGCAGTGAGAGCGGTCAGGGGGCTAGGTATGGCTACACCTTC.